This T cell receptor (beta chain) is from a study of blood T cell repertoires in COVID-19. Overall study: Some COVID-19 samples were acute and others convalescent; all came from the United States, Italy and Spain. Nucleic acid was either cDNA or gDNA, and it came from T cells, B-cell-depleted T cells, or PBMCs.

One Seattle source followed patients from active infection through their disease course. Original handling: Nucleated cell number was recorded as an estimate derived from reference gene primer amplification. Sequencing was performed with immunoSEQ multiplex PCR; in TCRdb, only in-frame clones are kept and a portion is missing. V and J calls and clone size are those listed in that table; D and trimming were worked out from the DNA. The table has fewer than 350,000 clones, about nine tenths seen once. The V and J ends lost 2 bases and 4 bases respectively, with 11 bases between them. Germline V gene sequence: CDR1 MNHEY, CDR2 SVGAGI. CDR3 length: 14 amino acids. On this clone itself: This sample also contains other DNA sequences that code for the same CDR3.

The receptor was isolated from a woman in her 30s with COVID-19, enrolled during active disease. Material: peripheral blood. The chain is built from TRBV6-5 and TRBJ1-1; D might be TRBD1 (6 bases). The CDR3 loop is CASSYRGGSTEAFF. As DNA, the CDR3 is TGTGCCAGCAGTTACAGGGGGGGGAGCACTGAAGCTTTCTTT.